This entry concerns a single T cell receptor (beta chain). Its specificity is unknown. V was shortened by 4 bases and J by 3 bases, with 13 bases between the two germline ends. CDR3 size: 15 residues. The V gene's germline CDR1 is MNHNS and CDR2 SASEGT. On sorted subsets, replicate PCRs used 200 to 250 ng DNA, or some 28,000 T cell genomes. TCRdb's table, derived via immunoSEQ multiplex PCR, lists solely in-frame clones and lacks some. Among some 2.4 million clones listed, 93% were seen once. This sample was included in a study of shared clonotypes between healthy human individuals. The study, taken as a whole, reports: A handful of donors had about 5% of their naive CD4 clonotypes in common. The authors expected sequencing depth to affect clonotype sharing among donors.

V is TRBV6-1 and J is TRBJ2-1; tentatively, D is TRBD2 (6 bases). What was sequenced was naive CD4+ T cells from PBMCs. The subset: CD45RA+ positively selected. The receptor comes from a man aged 18 to 29 in good health. Some clones in this sample may be carry-over from other donors' samples. Here the CDR3 reads CASSGEDFGYNEQFF. CDR3 DNA: TGTGCCAGCAGTGGGGAGGACTTCGGCTACAATGAGCAGTTCTTC.